This section outlines one TCR beta chain sequence together with its context. Antigen unknown. The sample originates from a study of cytomegalovirus exposure and HLA in healthy donors. Study overall: Earlier, fewer than 130 million unique TCR beta sequences were recovered from about 200 million T cells by an analysis.

PCR employed 60 Vbeta and 13 Jbeta primers. As processed by the authors: There were tens of millions of unique TCR beta chains by a later count, and some 11 million of them were shared. TCRdb keeps only in-frame clones here, not all; method: immunoSEQ multiplex PCR. V and J calls and clone size follow that table, whereas D and trimming were derived from the DNA. The table has under 200,000 clones, around 80% seen once; the top ten hold 0.65% to 0.75%. Notes on the study in general: CMV serostatus was the sole immune exposure data available. According to reports, the classifier identified cytomegalovirus status with high specificity and sensitivity.

V gave up 2 bases and J gave up 5 bases; unmatched junction bases: 15. Germline CDR1 and CDR2: MNHEY and SMNVEV (reference sequence). The CDR3 consists of 19 residues. The receptor was derived from a woman between 40 and 50 years old in good health and CMV-seronegative. The chain uses TRBV27 and TRBJ2-2, with 9 bases fitting TRBD1. Specimen: PBMCs. CDR3 in amino acids: CASSLILLGQGGLTGELFF. In DNA form, the CDR3 reads TGTGCCAGCAGTTTAATTCTTTTGGGACAGGGTGGTTTGACCGGGGAGCTGTTTTTT.